The 32 T cell receptor beta chains below were found in one sample sequenced in a study of identical twins. From the 5' RACE reads, TCRdb called clonotypes with MiXCR, one entry per CDR3 protein. The sample includes fewer than 550,000 distinct CDR3 sequences, about 15% seen only once; the top ten take 0.35% to 0.45%. These same data were also listed under a study on yellow fever vaccine responses in identical twins.

The specimen sequenced was CD4+ T cells sorted from blood. These receptors were collected from a woman between 18 and 29 years old in good health.

This clonotype was seen a handful of times. This sequence joins TRBV6-5 and TRBJ2-1; 8 positions agree with TRBD1. CDR1 and CDR2 (germline): MNHEY, SVGAGI. The trim removed 0 bases at V and 9 bases at J, leaving 7 bases unmatched. The CDR3 spans 15 residues. The CDR3 DNA sequence: TGTGCCAGCAGTTACTCCGGGACAGGTATTCGTGAGCAGTTCTTC. Translated: CASSYSGTGIREQFF.

The chain couples TRBV7-8 to TRBJ1-6; 10 bases line up with TRBD1. The CDR3 is made up of 17 amino acids. J gave up 4 bases and V 5 bases, and 8 bases lay outside the gene matches. Germline V gene data show CDR1 as SGHVS and CDR2 as FQNEAQ. The CDR3 nucleotides are TGTGCCAGCAGCGTCGGACAGGGGGACCTTTATAATTCACCCCTCCACTTT. As protein: CASSVGQGDLYNSPLHF.

The rearrangement uses TRBV27 and TRBJ2-3; TRBD2 is a possible D gene (6 bases). The germline V gene encodes CDR1 MNHEY and CDR2 SMNVEV (reference sequence). This CDR3 is 15 amino acids long. The V end was cut by 0 bases, the J end by 4 bases, with 11 bases between. CDR3 in amino acids: CASSLSGTSADTQYF. CDR3 in DNA: TGTGCCAGCAGTTTATCAGGGACTTCGGCAGATACGCAGTATTTT.

In its sample, this clonotype was seen a few times. The rearrangement uses TRBV20-1 and TRBJ2-1, with TRBD2 matching over 10 bases. The CDR3 covers 14 residues. Germline loops: CDR1 DFQATT, CDR2 SNEGSKA (reference sequence). After removal of 0 bases from V and 8 bases from J, the junction contained 4 bases not matched to a gene. The CDR3 DNA reads TGCAGTGCTAGAGAGGCTAGCGGGAGTTATGAGCAGTTCTTC. The encoded protein is CSAREASGSYEQFF.

The V call is TRBV29-1, the J call TRBJ2-5; the D gene is possibly TRBD2 (6 bases). Germline V gene data show CDR1 as SQVTM and CDR2 as ANQGSEA. Trimming took off 3 bases at V and 5 bases at J, with 16 bases between the two ends. The CDR3 is 14 amino acids. The CDR3 sequence: CSVERQGGRETQYF. Here the CDR3 DNA reads TGCAGCGTTGAGCGGCAGGGAGGTAGGGAGACCCAGTACTTC.

As DNA, the CDR3 is TGTGCTAGTGGTCTCCAGAACACTGAAGCTTTCTTT. The encoded protein is CASGLQNTEAFF. The chain links TRBV12-5 to TRBJ1-1; D gene uncertain. The CDR3 consists of 12 residues. CDR1 LGHNT and CDR2 FRNRAP come from the germline V gene. Trimming shortened V by 5 bases and J by 1 base, and 5 bases separated the two germline ends. Based on the CDR3 plus reference TRBV12-5 and TRBJ1-1, the full variable domain is DARVTQTPRHKVTEMGQEVTMRCQPILGHNTVFWYRQTMMQGLELLAYFRNRAPLDDSGMPKDRFSAEMPDATLATLKIQPSEPRDSAVYFCASGLQNTEAFFGQGTRLTVV.

This clonotype has at least ten counts. V and J are TRBV9 and TRBJ1-1, with 8 bases lining up with TRBD1. V lost 2 bases, J lost 0 bases, and 0 bases stayed unmatched. Looked up from germline, CDR1 is SGDLS and CDR2 is YYNGEE. The CDR3 has 14 residues. The CDR3 coding sequence is TGTGCCAGCAGCGTGGGACAGGTGAACACTGAAGCTTTCTTT. Translated: CASSVGQVNTEAFF.

CDR3 bases: TGTGCCATCAGTGCGTTCGCTGGGCCCAGCAATCAGCCCCAGCATTTT. Translating gives CAISAFAGPSNQPQHF. The rearrangement uses TRBV10-3 and TRBJ1-5; D unclear. The CDR3 is 16 residues long. The germline CDR1 and CDR2 sequences are ENHRY and SYGVKD. With 4 bases removed from V and 1 base from J, the gap between germline ends came to 14 bases.

The table lists this clonotype with a few counts. The chain employs TRBV5-1 and TRBJ2-5; TRBD2 aligns across 8 bases. Germline V CDR1 and CDR2: SGHRS, YFSETQ. The CDR3 has 17 residues. With V trimmed by 0 bases and J by 2 bases, 9 bases remained unmatched. The CDR3 nucleotides are TGCGCCAGCAGCTTGGCCAGCGGGAGTCGGGTTCAAGAGACCCAGTACTTC. Its translation is CASSLASGSRVQETQYF.

The chain uses TRBV10-3 and TRBJ2-3; 9 positions agree with TRBD2. CDR1 is ENHRY and CDR2 is SYGVKD in the germline V gene. The CDR3 spans 15 residues. The V gene end was trimmed by 4 bases and the J gene end by 2 bases; junction bases not matched to a gene: 4. CDR3 in amino acids: CAISGLAGTTDTQYF. The CDR3 nucleotides are TGTGCCATCAGTGGGCTAGCGGGAACCACAGATACGCAGTATTTT.

The chain is built from TRBV20-1 and TRBJ1-6, with a weak D call TRBD1 (6 bases). The CDR3 is 16 residues long. Trimming shortened V by 3 bases and J by 3 bases, and 15 bases separated the two germline ends. Germline loops: CDR1 DFQATT, CDR2 SNEGSKA (reference sequence). This CDR3 reads CSASADSPGYNSPLHF. CDR3 nucleotides: TGCAGTGCTAGTGCGGACAGCCCGGGCTATAATTCACCCCTCCACTTT.

This clonotype was seen at least ten times. The chain has TRBV20-1 and TRBJ2-1; a weak D match, TRBD1 (6 bases). The CDR3 has 14 residues. Germline V gene data show CDR1 as DFQATT and CDR2 as SNEGSKA (reference sequence). The V end was cut by 4 bases, the J end by 9 bases, with 19 bases between. Here the CDR3 DNA reads TGCAGTGCTACCACCTCAGGGGTTCGTGGTGAGCAGTTCTTC. It specifies CSATTSGVRGEQFF.

As DNA, the CDR3 is TGTGCCAGCAGCTCCAAGGGGACTAGCCGTACCAGTGAGCAGTACTTC. Its translation: CASSSKGTSRTSEQYF. The chain joins TRBV7-9 to TRBJ2-7; 9 nucleotides align to TRBD2. This CDR3 has 16 residues. Germline assignment: CDR1 SEHNR and CDR2 FQNEAQ (reference sequence). V shed 4 bases, J shed 7 bases, and the junction held 14 bases outside the gene matches. Variable domain in full (rest from reference TRBV7-9 and TRBJ2-7): DTGVSQNPRHKITKRGQNVTFRCDPISEHNRLYWYRQTLGQGPEFLTYFQNEAQLEKSRLLSDRFSAERPKGSFSTLEIQRTEQGDSAMYLCASSSKGTSRTSEQYFGPGTRLTVT.

CDR3 nucleotide sequence: TGTGCCAGCAGGATCGGTGGGGGGGAGCTGTTTTTT. Amino acids: CASRIGGGELFF. The rearrangement links TRBV12-3 or TRBV12-4 to TRBJ2-2; the D is unclear. There are 12 residues in the CDR3. The V gene lost 6 bases and the J gene lost 8 bases, with 10 bases spanning the gap.

This clonotype was seen only a few times. CDR3 in amino acids: CASSLAVSGYNEQFF. The DNA for the CDR3 is TGCGCCAGCAGCTTGGCCGTCTCCGGCTACAATGAGCAGTTCTTC. This chain links TRBV5-1 with TRBJ2-1; D not resolved. The V end was cut by 0 bases, the J end by 3 bases, with 10 bases between. The CDR3 is made up of 15 amino acids. Germline CDR1 and CDR2: SGHRS and YFSETQ. The full variable domain, completed using reference TRBV5-1 and TRBJ2-1, is KAGVTQTPRYLIKTRGQQVTLSCSPISGHRSVSWYQQTPGQGLQFLFEYFSETQRNKGNFPGRFSGRQFSNSRSEMNVSTLELGDSALYLCASSLAVSGYNEQFFGPGTRLTVL.

This clonotype was seen only a few times. This chain joins TRBV5-1 and TRBJ2-1; either TRBD1 or TRBD2 may fit D (5 bases each). V lost 3 bases and J lost 0, with 13 bases in between. The CDR3 is made up of 16 amino acids. CDR1 and CDR2 (germline): SGHRS, YFSETQ. The CDR3 reads CASSSPGTASYNEQFF. The CDR3 nucleotides are TGCGCCAGCAGCTCCCCTGGGACGGCCTCCTACAATGAGCAGTTCTTC.

The chain combines TRBV5-1 with TRBJ1-2; D might be TRBD1 (5 bases). The V end was cut by 0 bases, the J end by 6 bases, with 12 bases between. The CDR3 loop spans 14 amino acids. Per the germline V gene, CDR1 is SGHRS and CDR2 is YFSETQ. CDR3 residues: CASSLAGTDHGYTF. In nucleotides, the CDR3 is TGCGCCAGCAGCTTGGCCGGGACGGACCATGGCTACACCTTC.

This clonotype was seen more than once but under ten times. The chain carries TRBV20-1 and TRBJ2-1; D is perhaps TRBD2 (6 bases). Trimming stripped 3 bases from V and 4 bases from J, with 7 bases between. Germline CDR1 reads DFQATT; CDR2 reads SNEGSKA (reference sequence). The CDR3 is made up of 12 amino acids. CDR3 in amino acids: CSARGGYNEQFF. The CDR3 nucleotides are TGCAGTGCTAGGGGGGGTTACAATGAGCAGTTCTTC.

On this clonotype itself: The CDR3 ends on some other residue instead of the conserved phenylalanine or tryptophan, so this is likely a read error. The chain combines TRBV3-1 with TRBJ2-7; 7 bases match TRBD1. The CDR3 loop spans 16 amino acids. CDR1 and CDR2 from the germline V gene are LGHDT and YNNKEL (reference sequence). V gave up 1 base and J gave up 3 bases; unmatched junction bases: 9. CDR3 sequence reads: CASSQVRQRGLYEQYI. The CDR3 coding sequence is TGTGCCAGCAGCCAAGTTCGACAGAGGGGGCTCTACGAGCAGTACATC.

This clonotype has a handful of counts. The gene calls are TRBV11-3 and TRBJ2-2; tentatively, D is TRBD1 or TRBD2 (5 bases each). Looked up from germline, CDR1 is SGHNT and CDR2 is YENEEA. CDR3 length: 15 amino acids. V dropped 1 base and J dropped 4 bases, with 10 bases sitting between them. CDR3 region: CASSLVGTLTGELFF. As DNA, the CDR3 is TGTGCCAGCAGCTTAGTCGGGACCCTCACCGGGGAGCTGTTTTTT.

This rearrangement joins TRBV7-9 to TRBJ1-3; TRBD1 aligns across 9 bases. V trimming: 5 bases; J trimming: 7 bases; junction bases outside the gene matches: 12. Germline CDR1 SEHNR, CDR2 FQNEAQ (reference sequence). The CDR3 totals 16 residues. The CDR3: CASSPNRGLGYNTIYF. The CDR3 nucleotides are TGTGCCAGCAGCCCAAACAGGGGGCTTGGGTACAACACCATATATTTT.

This chain links TRBV3-1 with TRBJ2-5; unclear D gene. The germline V gene encodes CDR1 LGHDT and CDR2 YNNKEL (reference sequence). The ends were cut back, 4 bases at V and 9 bases at J, with 18 bases in the middle. The CDR3 runs 14 residues. CDR3 sequence (DNA): TGTGCCAGCAGCCTCCGAGGCGGTAGTGGGGCCCAGTACTTC. This codes for CASSLRGGSGAQYF.

In this sample, this clonotype turned up many times. The gene calls are TRBV7-3 and TRBJ2-2; D gene uncertain. Trimming took off 4 bases at V and 7 bases at J, with 10 bases between the two ends. Looked up from germline, CDR1 is SGHTA and CDR2 is FQGTGA. This CDR3 spans 13 amino acids. CDR3 nucleotides: TGTGCCAGCAGCTCCAATCTACTCGGGGAGCTGTTTTTT. Translation: CASSSNLLGELFF.

The rearrangement links TRBV6-5 to TRBJ2-7; possible D gene TRBD1, 6 bases. The CDR3 spans 16 residues. Germline CDR1 reads MNHEY; CDR2 reads SVGAGI. Trimming shortened V by 5 bases and J by 5 bases, and 22 bases separated the two germline ends. CDR3 coding DNA: TGTGCCAGCAGTCTACAGGGAATAGGGGTATTTAACGAGCAGTACGTC. Its protein product is CASSLQGIGVFNEQYV.

This clonotype has a handful of counts. The rearrangement joins TRBV7-2 to TRBJ2-7, with 10 bases aligning to TRBD2. CDR1 and CDR2 from the germline V gene are SGHTA and FQGNSA. CDR3 length equals 16 residues. V shed 2 bases and J 8 bases; nucleotides not matched to a gene: 12. This chain's CDR3 is CASSLRIISSGSQQYF. In nucleotides, the CDR3 is TGTGCCAGCAGCTTAAGGATCATCTCTAGCGGGAGCCAGCAGTACTTC.

The chain joins TRBV6-1 to TRBJ1-1; no firm D call. Germline CDR1 and CDR2: MNHNS and SASEGT. With 7 bases removed from V and 4 bases from J, the gap between germline ends came to 16 bases. The length of the CDR3 is 14 residues. CDR3 nucleotide sequence: TGTGCCAGCAACCCGGGCCGGGCGGGCACTGAAGCTTTCTTT. This gives the protein CASNPGRAGTEAFF.

The CDR3 DNA reads as TGTGCCAGCAGTTTGACCCCAGCGGGGCCCTACGAGCAGTACTTC. It translates to CASSLTPAGPYEQYF. V and J are TRBV12-3 or TRBV12-4 and TRBJ2-7, with 7 bases fitting TRBD2. V lost 3 bases and J lost 2; bases outside the gene matches: 7. This CDR3 has 15 amino acids.

This chain joins TRBV5-1 and TRBJ2-1; D is ambiguous. Germline CDR1 and CDR2: SGHRS and YFSETQ. Trimming pared 4 bases from V and 6 bases from J, leaving 20 bases between. This CDR3 spans 16 amino acids. Here the CDR3 DNA reads TGCGCCAGCAGCCCCGTAAGGTTTGGAATCTCCAATGAGCAGTTCTTC. It codes for CASSPVRFGISNEQFF.

The V and J genes are TRBV6-2 or TRBV6-3 and TRBJ2-2; no clear D. The V and J ends lost 2 bases and 7 bases respectively, with 8 bases between them. The CDR3 runs to 13 residues. The germline V gene has CDR1 MNHEY and CDR2 SVGEGT. The CDR3 nucleotides are TGTGCCAGCAGTTACAGACCAGGCGGGGAGCTGTTTTTT. Amino acids: CASSYRPGGELFF.

The chain couples TRBV5-1 to TRBJ2-5; D not certain. This CDR3 is built from 13 residues. CDR1 and CDR2 from the germline V gene are SGHRS and YFSETQ. The germline V and J ends were trimmed by 2 bases and 2 bases, with 7 bases remaining between them. CDR3 protein: CASSFLKQETQYF. The CDR3 nucleotides are TGCGCCAGCAGCTTCCTTAAGCAAGAGACCCAGTACTTC. The variable domain in full, with the rest retrieved from reference TRBV5-1 and TRBJ2-5, is KAGVTQTPRYLIKTRGQQVTLSCSPISGHRSVSWYQQTPGQGLQFLFEYFSETQRNKGNFPGRFSGRQFSNSRSEMNVSTLELGDSALYLCASSFLKQETQYFGPGTRLLVL.

The J gene is TRBJ2-4, the V gene TRBV2; possible D gene TRBD1, 6 bases. From germline, CDR1 is SNHLY and CDR2 FYNNEI. The CDR3 sequence is 15 residues long. The V gene lost 3 bases and the J gene lost 4 bases, with 13 bases spanning the gap. CDR3 in amino acids: CASSELVGQKNIQYF. DNA for the CDR3: TGTGCCAGCAGTGAGCTTGTCGGACAGAAAAACATTCAGTACTTC.

The J gene is TRBJ2-7, the V gene TRBV28, with 9 nucleotides matching TRBD1. CDR1 MDHEN and CDR2 SYDVKM come from the germline V gene. The CDR3 has 15 residues. Trimming removed 5 bases from V and 6 bases from J; junction bases left unmatched: 11. CDR3 DNA: TGTGCCAGCAGTATAACCGGGACAGGGTTGGGCGAGCAGTACTTC. Translating it yields CASSITGTGLGEQYF.